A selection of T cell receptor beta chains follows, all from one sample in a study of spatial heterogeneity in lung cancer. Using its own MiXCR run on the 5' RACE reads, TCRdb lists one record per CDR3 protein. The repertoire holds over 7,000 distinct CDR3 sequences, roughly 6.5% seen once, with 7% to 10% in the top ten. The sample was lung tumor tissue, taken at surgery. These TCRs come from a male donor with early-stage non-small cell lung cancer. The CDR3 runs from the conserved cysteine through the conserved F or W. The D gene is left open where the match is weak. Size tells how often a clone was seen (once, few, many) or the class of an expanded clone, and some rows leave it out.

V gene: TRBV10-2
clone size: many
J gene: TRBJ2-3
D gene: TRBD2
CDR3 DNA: TGCGCCACCGAACTAGCGGGGGACGATACGCAGTATTTT
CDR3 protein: CATELAGDDTQYF

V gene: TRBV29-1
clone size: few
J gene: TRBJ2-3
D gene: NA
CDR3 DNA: TGCAGCGTTGAGACGAGGGGGGATACGCAGTATTTT
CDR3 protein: CSVETRGDTQYF

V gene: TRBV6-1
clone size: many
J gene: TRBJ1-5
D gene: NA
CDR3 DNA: TGTGCCAGCAGTGAAGCGACAGGTCCTGTGGATAGCAATCAGCCCCAGCATTTT
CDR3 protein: CASSEATGPVDSNQPQHF

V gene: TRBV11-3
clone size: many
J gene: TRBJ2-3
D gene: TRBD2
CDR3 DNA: TGTGCCAGCAGCTTAGTAGCGGGAGGGAGTACAGATACGCAGTATTTT
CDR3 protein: CASSLVAGGSTDTQYF

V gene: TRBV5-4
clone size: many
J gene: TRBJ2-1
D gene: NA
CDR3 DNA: TGTGCCAGCAGCTTGGAGGGTCCCTACAATGAGCAGTTCTTC
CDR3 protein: CASSLEGPYNEQFF

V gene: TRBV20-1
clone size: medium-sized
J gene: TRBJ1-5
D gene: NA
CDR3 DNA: TGCAGTGCTATATTAGGGGTCAATCAGCCCCAGCATTTT
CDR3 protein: CSAILGVNQPQHF

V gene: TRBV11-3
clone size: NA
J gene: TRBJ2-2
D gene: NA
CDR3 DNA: TGTGCCAGCAGCTTAGGTGGGAGTGGCACCGGGGAGCTGTTTTTT
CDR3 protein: CASSLGGSGTGELFF

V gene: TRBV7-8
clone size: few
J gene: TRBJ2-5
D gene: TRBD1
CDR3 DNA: TGTGCCAGCAGCGGACAGGCGCTCGAGACCCAGTACTTC
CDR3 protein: CASSGQALETQYF

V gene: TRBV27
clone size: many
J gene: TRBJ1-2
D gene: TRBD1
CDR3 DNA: TGTGCCAGCAGCCAAATTTCCCTGGGACAGAACTATGGCTACACCTTC
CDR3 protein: CASSQISLGQNYGYTF

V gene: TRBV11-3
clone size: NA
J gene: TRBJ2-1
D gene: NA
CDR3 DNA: TGTGCCAGCAGCTTAGGGACAGTGGGGGATGAGCAGTTCTTC
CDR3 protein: CASSLGTVGDEQFF

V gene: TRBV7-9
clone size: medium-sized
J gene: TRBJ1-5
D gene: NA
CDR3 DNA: TGTGCCAGCAGCTTCGGCATACAGGGTCCCCTTATAAGAAGCAATCAGCCCCAGCATTTT
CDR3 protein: CASSFGIQGPLIRSNQPQHF

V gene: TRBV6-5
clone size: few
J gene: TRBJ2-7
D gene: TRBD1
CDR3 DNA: TGTGCCAGCAGTTACGAGACAGGGTCTGAGCAGTACTTC
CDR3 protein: CASSYETGSEQYF

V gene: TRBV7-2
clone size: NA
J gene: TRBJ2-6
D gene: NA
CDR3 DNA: TGTGCCAGCAGCCCCAGACACGGTGGGGCCAACGTCCTGACTTTC
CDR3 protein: CASSPRHGGANVLTF

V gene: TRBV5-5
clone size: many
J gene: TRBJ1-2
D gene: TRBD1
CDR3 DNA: TGTGCCAGCAGCATCGACAGGGGCATCAGGAATGGCTACACCTTC
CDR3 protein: CASSIDRGIRNGYTF

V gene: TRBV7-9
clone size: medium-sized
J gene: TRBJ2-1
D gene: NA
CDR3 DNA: TGTGCCAGCAGCCTCGGACAGAATTTTGCCAATGAGCAGTTCTTC
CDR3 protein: CASSLGQNFANEQFF

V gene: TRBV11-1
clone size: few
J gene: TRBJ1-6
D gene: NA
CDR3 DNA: TGTGCCAGCAGCTTACGCGCGGGGTTAGATTCACCCCTCCACTTT
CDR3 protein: CASSLRAGLDSPLHF

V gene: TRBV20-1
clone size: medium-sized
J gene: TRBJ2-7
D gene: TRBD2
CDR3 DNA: TGCAGTGCTAGATCTCAGCGGGGGGTATACGAGCAGTACTTC
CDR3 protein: CSARSQRGVYEQYF

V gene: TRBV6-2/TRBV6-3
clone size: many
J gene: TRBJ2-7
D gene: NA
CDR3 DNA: TGTGCCAGCCGCACAGAACGGGGGAATGCCTACGAGCAGTACTTC
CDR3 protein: CASRTERGNAYEQYF

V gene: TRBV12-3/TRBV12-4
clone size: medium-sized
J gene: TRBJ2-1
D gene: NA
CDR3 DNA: TGTGCCAGCAGTTTAGGCAGGGGAGAGCAGTTCTTC
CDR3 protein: CASSLGRGEQFF

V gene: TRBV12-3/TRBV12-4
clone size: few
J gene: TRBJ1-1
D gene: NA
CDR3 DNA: TGTGCCAGCAGTTTAAGAAGTACGGGGAACACTGAAGCTTTCTTT
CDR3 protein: CASSLRSTGNTEAFF

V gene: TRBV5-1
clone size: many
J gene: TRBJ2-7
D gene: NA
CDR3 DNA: TGCGCCAGCGGCCGTTCAGGACAGGGAGGGTCCTACGAGCAGTACTTC
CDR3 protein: CASGRSGQGGSYEQYF

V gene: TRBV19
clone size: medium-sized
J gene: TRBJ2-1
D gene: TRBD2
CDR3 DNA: TGTGCCAGTAAAGGACTAGCGTTGAATGAGCAGTTCTTC
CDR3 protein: CASKGLALNEQFF

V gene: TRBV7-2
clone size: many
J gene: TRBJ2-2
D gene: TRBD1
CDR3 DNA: TGTGCCAGCAGCTTCCTAGGGCAGGGGGCCGGGGAGCTGTTTTTT
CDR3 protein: CASSFLGQGAGELFF

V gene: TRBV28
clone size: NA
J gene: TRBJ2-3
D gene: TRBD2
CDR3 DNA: TGTGCCAGCAGTTTATGGACTAGCGGGAGGGCCTGGGATACGCAGTATTTT
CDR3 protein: CASSLWTSGRAWDTQYF

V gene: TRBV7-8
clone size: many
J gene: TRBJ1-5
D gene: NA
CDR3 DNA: TGTGCCAGCAGCTTAGAGGCCGGGGGGAATCAGCCCCAGCATTTT
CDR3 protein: CASSLEAGGNQPQHF

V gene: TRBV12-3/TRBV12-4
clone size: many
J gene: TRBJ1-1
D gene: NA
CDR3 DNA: TGTGCCAGCGCGGACAGGAACACTGAAGCTTTCTTT
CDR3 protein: CASADRNTEAFF